The 2 T cell receptor beta chains below were found in one sample sequenced in a study of blood T cell repertoires in COVID-19. Measured with immunoSEQ multiplex PCR; TCRdb has only the in-frame clones, and not every one. The repertoire includes around 250,000 clones, approximately 90% of them detected once, and approximately 3% sits in the top ten. The material sequenced was PBMCs or T cells enriched from blood (not recorded which). Source of these receptors: a man aged 40-49 years who had been exposed to COVID-19.

The chain employs TRBV4-1 and TRBJ2-5, with 8 positions matching TRBD2. Unmatched junction bases numbered 10, after V lost 1 base and J lost 6 bases. The CDR3 consists of 16 residues. Germline CDR1 reads MGHRA; CDR2 reads YSYEKL. The CDR3 loop reads CASSQGPSGRSKTQYF. For the CDR3, the DNA is TGCGCCAGCAGCCAAGGACCGAGCGGGAGATCGAAGACCCAGTACTTC.

This clone was recorded a few times. This chain uses TRBV4-2 with TRBJ2-1; 7 bases align to TRBD2. Germline values: CDR1 LGHNA, CDR2 YNFKEQ. The J segment lost 5 bases and the V segment lost 4 bases, leaving 8 bases of the junction unmatched. The CDR3 contains 15 residues. The chain's CDR3 is CASSPGGSQDNEQFF. The DNA of the CDR3 is TGTGCCAGCAGCCCAGGCGGGAGTCAGGACAATGAGCAGTTCTTC.